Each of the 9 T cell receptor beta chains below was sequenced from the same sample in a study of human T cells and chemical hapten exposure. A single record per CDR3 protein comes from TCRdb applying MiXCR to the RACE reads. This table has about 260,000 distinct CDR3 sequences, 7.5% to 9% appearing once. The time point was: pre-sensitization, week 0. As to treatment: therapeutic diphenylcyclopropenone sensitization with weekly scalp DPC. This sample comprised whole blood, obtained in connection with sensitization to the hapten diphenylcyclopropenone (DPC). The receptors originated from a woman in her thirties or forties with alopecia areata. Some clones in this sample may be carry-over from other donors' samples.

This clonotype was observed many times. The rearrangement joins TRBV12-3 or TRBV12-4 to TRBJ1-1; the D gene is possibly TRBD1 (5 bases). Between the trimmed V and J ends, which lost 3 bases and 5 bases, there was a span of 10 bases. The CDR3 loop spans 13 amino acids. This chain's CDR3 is CASSFREGTEAFF. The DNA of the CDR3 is TGTGCCAGCAGTTTCAGGGAAGGTACTGAAGCTTTCTTT.

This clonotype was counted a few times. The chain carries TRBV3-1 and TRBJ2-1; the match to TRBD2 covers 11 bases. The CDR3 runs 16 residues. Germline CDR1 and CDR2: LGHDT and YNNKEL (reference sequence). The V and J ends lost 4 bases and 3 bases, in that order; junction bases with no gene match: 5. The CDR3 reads CASSRVGLADYNEQFF. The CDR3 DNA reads TGTGCCAGCAGCCGAGTGGGACTAGCGGACTACAATGAGCAGTTCTTC.

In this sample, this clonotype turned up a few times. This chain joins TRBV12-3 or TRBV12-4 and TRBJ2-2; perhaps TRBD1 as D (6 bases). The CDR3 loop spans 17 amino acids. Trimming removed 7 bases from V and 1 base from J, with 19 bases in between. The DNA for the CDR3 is TGTGCCAGCATTACGACAGGACGAGGGATGAACACCGGGGAGCTGTTTTTT. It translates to CASITTGRGMNTGELFF.

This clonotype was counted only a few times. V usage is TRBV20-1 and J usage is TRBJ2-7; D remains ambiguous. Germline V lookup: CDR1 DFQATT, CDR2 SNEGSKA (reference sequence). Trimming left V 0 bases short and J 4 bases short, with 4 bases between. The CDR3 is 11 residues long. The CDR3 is CSARDLYEQYF. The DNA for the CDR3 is TGCAGTGCTAGAGACCTATACGAGCAGTACTTC.

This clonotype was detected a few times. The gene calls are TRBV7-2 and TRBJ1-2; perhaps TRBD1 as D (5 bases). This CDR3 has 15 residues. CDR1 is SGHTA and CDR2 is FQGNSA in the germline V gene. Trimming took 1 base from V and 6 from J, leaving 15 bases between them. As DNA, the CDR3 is TGTGCCAGCAGCTTAGTTCAGGGTACCATTGATGGCTACACCTTC. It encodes CASSLVQGTIDGYTF.

Here the CDR3 reads CATRGHYEQYF. CDR3 nucleotides: TGTGCCACCCGGGGACACTACGAGCAGTACTTC. The chain links TRBV5-5 to TRBJ2-7; a possible D gene is TRBD1 (6 bases). The CDR3 length is 11 residues. Germline CDR1 and CDR2: SGHKS and YYEKEE (reference sequence). Trimming stripped 9 bases from V and 3 bases from J, with 10 bases between. The full variable domain, in which reference TRBV5-5 and TRBJ2-7 provide the parts outside the CDR3, is DAGVTQSPTHLIKTRGQQVTLRCSPISGHKSVSWYQQVLGQGPQFIFQYYEKEERGRGNFPDRFSARQFPNYSSELNVNALLLGDSALYLCATRGHYEQYFGPGTRLTVT.

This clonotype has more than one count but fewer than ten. CDR3 region: CATTEGSPGKYQETQYF. Here the CDR3 DNA reads TGCGCCACTACGGAAGGATCCCCGGGAAAGTACCAAGAGACCCAGTACTTC. The rearrangement links TRBV4-1 to TRBJ2-5, with a possible D match to TRBD2 (5 bases). This CDR3 has 17 amino acids. The germline V gene has CDR1 MGHRA and CDR2 YSYEKL. Trimming removed 10 bases at V and 0 bases at J, with 24 bases between.

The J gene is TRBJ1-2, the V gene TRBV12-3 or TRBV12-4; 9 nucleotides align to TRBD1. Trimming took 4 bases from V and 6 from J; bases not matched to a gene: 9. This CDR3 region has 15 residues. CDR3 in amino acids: CASSSGTGRGNGYTF. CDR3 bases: TGTGCCAGCAGTTCGGGGACAGGGAGAGGGAATGGCTACACCTTC.

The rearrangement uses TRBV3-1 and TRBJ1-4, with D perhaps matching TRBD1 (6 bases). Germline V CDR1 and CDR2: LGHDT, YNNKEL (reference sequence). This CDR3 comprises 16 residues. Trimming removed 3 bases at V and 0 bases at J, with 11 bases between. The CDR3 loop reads CASSQQGLATNEKLFF. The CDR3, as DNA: TGTGCCAGCAGCCAGCAGGGGCTTGCAACTAATGAAAAACTGTTTTTT.